The rows below give T cell receptor beta chains drawn from one sample of a study of shared clonotypes between healthy human individuals. Sequencing used immunoSEQ multiplex PCR; TCRdb keeps in-frame clones, though not all of them. The table lists around 1.6 million clones, about 98% of them singletons. The source material was naive CD4+ T cells sorted from blood. These receptor sequences come from a man in his thirties or forties in good health. CDR3s include the opening cysteine and the closing phenylalanine or tryptophan. D genes are given only for firm matches. Not every row has a clone size; where given, it reads once, few, many or a size class.

TRBJ1-1 | . | TRBV30 | . | CAWKVGVNTEAFF | TGTGCCTGGAAGGTGGGAGTGAACACTGAAGCTTTCTTT
TRBJ2-7 | . | TRBV11-3 | . | CASSLDPRGYEQYF | TGTGCCAGCAGCTTAGATCCCAGGGGCTACGAGCAGTACTTC
TRBJ2-2 | TRBD1 | TRBV5-1 | . | CASSTGGANTGELFF | TGCGCCAGCAGCACAGGGGGCGCGAACACCGGGGAGCTGTTTTTT
TRBJ2-2 | TRBD2 | TRBV18 | . | CASSPRIAGTAANTGELFF | TGTGCCAGCTCACCTCGGATAGCGGGGACCGCCGCGAACACCGGGGAGCTGTTTTTT
TRBJ1-5 | . | TRBV6-5 | . | CASSRWGGNQPQHF | TGTGCCAGCAGTCGTTGGGGGGGCAATCAGCCCCAGCATTTT
TRBJ2-1 | . | TRBV7-9 | . | CASSLDGPRAQFF | TGTGCCAGCAGCTTAGACGGGCCCAGGGCGCAGTTCTTC
TRBJ2-2 | . | TRBV27 | . | CASSPRLIGVTNTGELFF | TGTGCCAGCAGTCCCCGGCTCATTGGGGTCACGAACACCGGGGAGCTGTTTTTT
TRBJ2-7 | . | TRBV5-1 | . | CASSFRDTLYEQYF | TGCGCCAGCAGCTTCCGGGACACTCTCTACGAGCAGTACTTC
TRBJ2-7 | TRBD2 | TRBV7-2 | . | CASSGLAGRYEQYF | TGTGCCAGCAGCGGCTTAGCGGGACGATACGAGCAGTACTTC
TRBJ2-5 | . | TRBV9 | . | CASSVDQGLKTQYF | TGTGCCAGCAGCGTAGATCAGGGGTTGAAGACCCAGTACTTC
TRBJ2-3 | TRBD2 | TRBV7-9 | once | CASSLLLAGGGPDTQYF | TGTGCCAGCAGCCTCCTCCTAGCGGGAGGAGGACCGGATACGCAGTATTTT
TRBJ2-1 | . | TRBV6-5 | . | CASRGSYNEQFF | TGTGCCAGCAGAGGGTCCTACAATGAGCAGTTCTTC
TRBJ2-7 | TRBD1 | TRBV2 | . | CASSEDERDRGISEQYF | TGTGCCAGCAGTGAAGATGAGCGCGACAGGGGGATTTCCGAGCAGTACTTC
TRBJ2-7 | . | TRBV9 | . | CASSVGGSDREQYF | TGTGCCAGCAGCGTAGGGGGGTCGGATCGGGAGCAGTACTTC
TRBJ2-3 | . | TRBV7-2 | once | CASSLIRGSTDTQYF | TGTGCCAGCAGCTTGATTCGGGGGTCCACAGATACGCAGTATTTT
TRBJ2-1 | . | TRBV5-1 | . | CASSLRGVQNNEQFF | TGCGCCAGCAGCTTGAGGGGAGTTCAGAACAATGAGCAGTTCTTC